The 15 T cell receptor beta chains presented below share a single source sample, sequenced in a study of shared clonotypes between healthy human individuals. Profiling relied on immunoSEQ multiplex PCR, and the TCRdb table lists in-frame clones only, not all of them. Here the sample spans hundreds of thousands of clones, roughly 70% being singletons. Sequencing was done on a sample of memory CD4+ T cells sorted from blood. Subset defined: CD45RA-negative fraction. All receptors derive from a young man in good health.

The V and J genes are TRBV7-9 and TRBJ2-5; D perhaps matches TRBD1 (5 bases). The V gene's germline CDR1 is SEHNR and CDR2 FQNEAQ (reference sequence). The CDR3 spans 15 residues. The V gene lost 5 bases and the J gene lost 6 bases, with 19 bases spanning the gap. CDR3 region: CASSQAGMGVKTQYF. CDR3 nucleotide sequence: TGTGCCAGCAGCCAGGCAGGGATGGGCGTGAAGACCCAGTACTTC.

DNA for the CDR3: TGTGCCAGCAGTGGACAGGTCGGGGGATCGGTCACCGGGGAGCTGTTTTTT. Its protein is CASSGQVGGSVTGELFF. The rearrangement joins TRBV6-1 to TRBJ2-2, with D perhaps matching TRBD1 or TRBD2 (6 bases each). Germline V lookup: CDR1 MNHNS, CDR2 SASEGT. The CDR3 has 17 amino acids. Trimming took off 4 bases at V and 4 bases at J, with 19 bases between the two ends.

The gene calls are TRBV18 and TRBJ2-2, with D perhaps matching TRBD1 (5 bases). CDR3 size: 17 residues. Per germline, CDR1 KGHSH and CDR2 LQKENI. Trimming took off 3 bases at V and 7 bases at J, with 21 bases between the two ends. In nucleotides, the CDR3 is TGTGCCAGCTCACCGCCCCCTAGGACAAGAAGGCGCGGGGAGCTGTTTTTT. This gives the protein CASSPPPRTRRRGELFF. The variable domain in full, with the rest retrieved from reference TRBV18 and TRBJ2-2, is NAGVMQNPRHLVRRRGQEARLRCSPMKGHSHVYWYRQLPEEGLKFMVYLQKENIIDESGMPKERFSAEFPKEGPSILRIQQVVRGDSAAYFCASSPPPRTRRRGELFFGEGSRLTVL.

This chain connects TRBV6-5 to TRBJ1-1; 9 bases are a match to TRBD1. Germline V CDR1 and CDR2: MNHEY, SVGAGI. The ends lost 6 bases at V and 6 bases at J; junction bases unmatched: 8. The CDR3 is made up of 14 amino acids. The CDR3 nucleotides read TGTGCCAGCAGGAGGGACAGGGTGGAGGCTGAAGCTTTCTTT. Translated: CASRRDRVEAEAFF.

The V gene is TRBV7-9, the J gene TRBJ2-7, with a tentative D call TRBD1 (6 bases). Trimming removed 5 bases at V and 4 bases at J, with 21 bases between. In germline, CDR1 is SEHNR, CDR2 FQNEAQ (reference sequence). This CDR3 contains 16 residues. The CDR3 DNA reads as TGTGCCAGCAGCACCCCCCCCCGGGACATTCTTTACGAGCAGTACTTC. Its protein product is CASSTPPRDILYEQYF. Filled out from reference TRBV7-9 and TRBJ2-7, the complete variable domain reads DTGVSQNPRHKITKRGQNVTFRCDPISEHNRLYWYRQTLGQGPEFLTYFQNEAQLEKSRLLSDRFSAERPKGSFSTLEIQRTEQGDSAMYLCASSTPPRDILYEQYFGPGTRLTVT.

This clone was seen only once. CDR3 residues: CASSQDLGIETQYF. DNA for the CDR3: TGTGCCAGCAGCCAAGATCTGGGGATAGAGACCCAGTACTTC. The chain recombines TRBV14 with TRBJ2-5; no reliable D call. Deletions cut 0 bases from V and 4 bases from J, with 9 bases between. The CDR3 consists of 14 residues. Looked up from germline, CDR1 is SGHDN and CDR2 is FVKESK.

This clone appeared once. V usage is TRBV11-2 and J usage is TRBJ2-4; maybe TRBD1 (5 bases). The CDR3 totals 14 residues. V dropped 7 bases and J dropped 11 bases, with 21 bases sitting between them. Looked up from germline, CDR1 is SGHAT and CDR2 is FQNNGV. The CDR3 DNA follows: TGTGCCAGCACCGATTACCAGGGCCTAGGTCTTCAGTACTTC. Its translation is CASTDYQGLGLQYF. Complete variable domain (other parts from reference TRBV11-2 and TRBJ2-4): EAGVAQSPRYKIIEKRQSVAFWCNPISGHATLYWYQQILGQGPKLLIQFQNNGVVDDSQLPKDRFSAERLKGVDSTLKIQPAKLEDSAVYLCASTDYQGLGLQYFGAGTRLSVL.

This chain links TRBV5-1 with TRBJ2-5; D call uncertain. Germline assignment: CDR1 SGHRS and CDR2 YFSETQ. V was trimmed by 0 bases and J by 0 bases, leaving 6 bases between them. The CDR3 spans 14 residues. CDR3 in amino acids: CASSLDPYQETQYF. CDR3 bases: TGCGCCAGCAGCTTGGATCCGTACCAAGAGACCCAGTACTTC.

The rearrangement uses TRBV10-1 and TRBJ2-1, with 7 bases lining up with TRBD2. V lost 6 bases and J lost 4; bases outside the gene matches: 9. Germline lookup yields CDR1 WNHNN and CDR2 SYGVQD (reference sequence). The CDR3 contains 15 residues. This CDR3 reads CASSPGRAGYNEQFF. CDR3 nucleotides: TGCGCCAGCAGCCCCGGCCGAGCGGGGTACAATGAGCAGTTCTTC.

This clone was seen a few times. This chain connects TRBV30 to TRBJ1-5; 10 nucleotides match TRBD1. With 4 bases clipped from V and 3 bases from J, the junction kept 3 bases outside the gene matches. Looked up from germline, CDR1 is GTSNPN and CDR2 is SVGIG (reference sequence). The CDR3 loop spans 14 amino acids. This chain's CDR3 is CAWTDRGSNQPQHF. DNA for the CDR3: TGTGCCTGGACGGACAGGGGGTCCAATCAGCCCCAGCATTTT.

The chain recombines TRBV18 with TRBJ1-5, with 9 bases lining up with TRBD1. This CDR3 spans 15 amino acids. The germline V gene has CDR1 KGHSH and CDR2 LQKENI. V lost 6 bases and J lost 7; bases outside the gene matches: 10. The CDR3 DNA follows: TGTGCCAGCTCTTCTGGGGGACAGGGTGGCCAGCCCCAGCATTTT. It specifies CASSSGGQGGQPQHF.

V is TRBV5-1 and J is TRBJ2-3; TRBD2 matches 8 bases. Germline CDR1 SGHRS, CDR2 YFSETQ. The CDR3 is 17 amino acids. Trimming cost V 2 bases and J 6 bases; bases outside gene matches: 14. CDR3 DNA: TGCGCCAGCAGCTTCTGGGGTATTGCGGGAGGTCTGGATACGCAGTATTTT. Translated, it gives CASSFWGIAGGLDTQYF.

J is TRBJ1-5 and V is TRBV28, with D hard to call. V was cut by 11 bases and J by 1 base, with 12 bases left in between. The germline V gene encodes CDR1 MDHEN and CDR2 SYDVKM. This CDR3 comprises 13 residues. DNA for the CDR3: TGTGCCTCACACCTTGGCAGCAATCAGCCCCAGCATTTT. This sequence encodes CASHLGSNQPQHF.

V is TRBV4-1 and J is TRBJ2-1; 13 nucleotides agree with TRBD2. J lost 10 bases, V lost 1 base, and 10 bases had no gene match. Germline-derived CDR1 and CDR2 are MGHRA and YSYEKL. The CDR3 consists of 17 residues. The CDR3 DNA reads as TGCGCCAGCAGCCAAGTTCAAACGGGACTAGCGGGGAAGGAGCAGTTCTTC. It specifies CASSQVQTGLAGKEQFF.

This clone was found a few times. The chain links TRBV6-1 to TRBJ2-7, with 10 bases that match TRBD2. This CDR3 comprises 14 residues. Germline CDR1 reads MNHNS; CDR2 reads SASEGT. V shed 4 bases, J shed 5 bases, and the junction held 5 bases outside the gene matches. CDR3 residues: CASSALAGVHEQYF. CDR3 nucleotide sequence: TGTGCCAGCAGTGCGCTAGCGGGAGTCCACGAGCAGTACTTC.